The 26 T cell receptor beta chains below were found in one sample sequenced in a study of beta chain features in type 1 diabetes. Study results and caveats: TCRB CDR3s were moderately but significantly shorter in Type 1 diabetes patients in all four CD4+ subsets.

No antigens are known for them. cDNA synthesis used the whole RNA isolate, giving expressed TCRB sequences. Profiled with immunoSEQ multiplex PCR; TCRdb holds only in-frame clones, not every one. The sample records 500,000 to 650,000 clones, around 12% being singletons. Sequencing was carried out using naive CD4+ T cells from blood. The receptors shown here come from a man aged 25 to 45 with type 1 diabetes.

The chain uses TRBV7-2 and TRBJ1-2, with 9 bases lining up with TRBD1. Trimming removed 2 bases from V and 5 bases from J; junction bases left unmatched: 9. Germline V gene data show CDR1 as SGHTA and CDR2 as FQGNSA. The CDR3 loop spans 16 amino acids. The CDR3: CASSLYSGQGVYGYTF. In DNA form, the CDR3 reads TGTGCCAGCAGCTTATACTCGGGACAGGGAGTGTATGGCTACACCTTC.

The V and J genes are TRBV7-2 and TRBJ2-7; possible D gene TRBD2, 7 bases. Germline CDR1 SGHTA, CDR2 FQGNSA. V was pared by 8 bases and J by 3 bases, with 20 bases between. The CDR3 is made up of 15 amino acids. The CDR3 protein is CASGPGGRANYEQYF. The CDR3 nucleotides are TGTGCCAGCGGTCCGGGGGGCAGGGCAAACTACGAGCAGTACTTC.

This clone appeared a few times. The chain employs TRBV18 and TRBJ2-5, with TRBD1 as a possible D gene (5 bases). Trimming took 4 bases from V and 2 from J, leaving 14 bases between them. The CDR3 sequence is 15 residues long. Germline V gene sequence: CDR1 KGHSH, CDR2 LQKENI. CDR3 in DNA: TGTGCCAGCTCACGTCAGAACCAGGGACAAGAGACCCAGTACTTC. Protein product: CASSRQNQGQETQYF.

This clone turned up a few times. CDR3 region: CASSFDLSGNTIYF. CDR3 bases: TGTGCCAGCAGTTTCGATCTCTCTGGAAACACCATATATTTT. The J gene is TRBJ1-3, the V gene TRBV28; D ambiguous. The CDR3 is 14 amino acids. V lost 3 bases and J 0 bases, leaving 6 bases between the germline ends. CDR1 is MDHEN and CDR2 is SYDVKM in the germline V gene. Complete variable domain (other parts from reference TRBV28 and TRBJ1-3): DVKVTQSSRYLVKRTGEKVFLECVQDMDHENMFWYRQDPGLGLRLIYFSYDVKMKEKGDIPEGYSVSREKKERFSLILESASTNQTSMYLCASSFDLSGNTIYFGEGSWLTVV.

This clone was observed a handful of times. The CDR3 here is CASSQDYSTAHYGYTF. In DNA form, the CDR3 reads TGCGCCAGCAGCCAAGATTATTCGACTGCCCACTATGGCTACACCTTC. This rearrangement joins TRBV4-3 to TRBJ1-2; D unresolved. In germline, CDR1 is LGHNA, CDR2 YSLEER. The V and J ends lost 0 bases and 3 bases respectively, with 14 bases between them. This CDR3 region has 16 residues.

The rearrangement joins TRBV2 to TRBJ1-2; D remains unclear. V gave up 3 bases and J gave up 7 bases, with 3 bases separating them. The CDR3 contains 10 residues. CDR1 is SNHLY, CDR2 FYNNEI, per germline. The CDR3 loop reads CASSDSGYTF. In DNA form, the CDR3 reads TGTGCCAGCAGTGACTCTGGCTACACCTTC.

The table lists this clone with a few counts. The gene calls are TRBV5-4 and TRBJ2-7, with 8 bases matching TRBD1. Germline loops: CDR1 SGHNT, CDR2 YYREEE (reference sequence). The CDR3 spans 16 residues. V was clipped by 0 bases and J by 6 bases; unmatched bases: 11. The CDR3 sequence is CASSLGRTGLVGEQYF. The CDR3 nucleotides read TGTGCCAGCAGCTTGGGCCGGACAGGGTTGGTGGGCGAGCAGTACTTC.

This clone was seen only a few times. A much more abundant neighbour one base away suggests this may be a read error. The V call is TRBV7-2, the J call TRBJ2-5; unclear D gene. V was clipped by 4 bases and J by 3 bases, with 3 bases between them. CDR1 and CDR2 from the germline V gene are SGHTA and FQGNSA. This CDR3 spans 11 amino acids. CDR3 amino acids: CASSSEETQYF. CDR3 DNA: TGTGCCAGCAGCTCCGAAGAGACCCAGTACTTC.

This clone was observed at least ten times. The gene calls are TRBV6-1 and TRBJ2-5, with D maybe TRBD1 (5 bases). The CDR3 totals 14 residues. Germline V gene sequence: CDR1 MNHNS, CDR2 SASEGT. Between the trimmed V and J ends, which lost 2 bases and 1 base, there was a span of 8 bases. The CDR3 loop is CASSEWTPQETQYF. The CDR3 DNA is TGTGCCAGCAGTGAATGGACACCCCAAGAGACCCAGTACTTC.

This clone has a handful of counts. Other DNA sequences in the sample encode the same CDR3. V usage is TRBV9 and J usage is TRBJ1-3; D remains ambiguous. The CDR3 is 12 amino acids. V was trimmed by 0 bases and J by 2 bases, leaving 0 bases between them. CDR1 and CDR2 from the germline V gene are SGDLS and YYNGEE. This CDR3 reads CASSVAGNTIYF. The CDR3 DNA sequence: TGTGCCAGCAGCGTAGCTGGAAACACCATATATTTT.

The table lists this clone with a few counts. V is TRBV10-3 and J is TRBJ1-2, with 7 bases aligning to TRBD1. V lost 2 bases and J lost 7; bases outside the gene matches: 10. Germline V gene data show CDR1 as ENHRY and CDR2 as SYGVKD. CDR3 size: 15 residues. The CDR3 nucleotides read TGTGCCATCAGTGAGCCCAACAGGGGCCCCCGTGGCTACACCTTC. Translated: CAISEPNRGPRGYTF.

In DNA, the CDR3 is TGTGCCAGCAGCCAAGTAGGGGGTGACAGGGGCAATGAGCAGTTCTTC. Its translation is CASSQVGGDRGNEQFF. This chain links TRBV14 with TRBJ2-1; TRBD1 agrees at 8 bases. The CDR3 length is 16 residues. Germline trimming cut 1 base from V and 6 bases from J; bases unmatched to any gene: 8. Germline V gene sequence: CDR1 SGHDN, CDR2 FVKESK. The full variable domain, rest sourced from reference TRBV14 and TRBJ2-1, is EAGVTQFPSHSVIEKGQTVTLRCDPISGHDNLYWYRRVMGKEIKFLLHFVKESKQDESGMPNNRFLAERTGGTYSTLKVQPAELEDSGVYFCASSQVGGDRGNEQFFGPGTRLTVL.

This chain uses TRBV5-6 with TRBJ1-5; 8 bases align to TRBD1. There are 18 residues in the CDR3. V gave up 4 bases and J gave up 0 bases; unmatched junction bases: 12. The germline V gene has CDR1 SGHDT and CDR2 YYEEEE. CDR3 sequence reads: CASSTEGQDDYSNQPQHF. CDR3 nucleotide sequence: TGTGCCAGCAGCACTGAGGGACAGGACGATTATAGCAATCAGCCCCAGCATTTT.

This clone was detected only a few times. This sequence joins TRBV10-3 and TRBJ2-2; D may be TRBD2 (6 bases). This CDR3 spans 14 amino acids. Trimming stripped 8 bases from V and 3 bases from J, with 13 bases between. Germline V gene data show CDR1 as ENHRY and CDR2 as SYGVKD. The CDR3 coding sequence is TGTGCCATCCGACTAGATGGGGACACCGGGGAGCTGTTTTTT. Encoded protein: CAIRLDGDTGELFF.

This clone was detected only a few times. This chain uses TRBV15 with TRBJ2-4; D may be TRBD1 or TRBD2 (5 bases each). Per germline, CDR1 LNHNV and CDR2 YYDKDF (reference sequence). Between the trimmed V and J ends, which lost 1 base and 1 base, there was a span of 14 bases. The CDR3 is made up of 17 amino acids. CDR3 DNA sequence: TGTGCCACCAGCAGAGCTGGGACCTGGGGGGCCAAAAACATTCAGTACTTC. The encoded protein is CATSRAGTWGAKNIQYF.

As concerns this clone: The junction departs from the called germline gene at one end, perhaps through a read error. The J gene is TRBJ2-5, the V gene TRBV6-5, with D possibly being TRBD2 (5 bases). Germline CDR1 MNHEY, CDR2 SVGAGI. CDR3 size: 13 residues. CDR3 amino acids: CAISESDYETQYF. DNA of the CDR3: TGTGCCATCAGTGAGTCCGACTACGAGACCCAGTACTTC.

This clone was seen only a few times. The DNA of the CDR3 is TGTGCCAGCAGCTTAGCGGGACAGGGCTTTGACGAGCAGTACTTC. Translation gives CASSLAGQGFDEQYF. The rearrangement uses TRBV11-2 and TRBJ2-7; 9 bases fit TRBD1. Trimming cost V 1 base and J 5 bases; bases outside gene matches: 6. Germline V gives CDR1 SGHAT, CDR2 FQNNGV. The CDR3 loop spans 15 amino acids.

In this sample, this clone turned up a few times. CDR3 coding DNA: TGTGCCAGCAGCCCCCGACTAGCGGGGGCCTTAGCCAAAAACATTCAGTACTTC. Its translation: CASSPRLAGALAKNIQYF. The rearrangement uses TRBV7-2 and TRBJ2-4; 12 bases are shared with TRBD2. Losses at the gene ends were 5 bases for V and 0 bases for J; bases not matched to a gene: 8. This CDR3 has 18 amino acids. Per germline, CDR1 SGHTA and CDR2 FQGNSA.

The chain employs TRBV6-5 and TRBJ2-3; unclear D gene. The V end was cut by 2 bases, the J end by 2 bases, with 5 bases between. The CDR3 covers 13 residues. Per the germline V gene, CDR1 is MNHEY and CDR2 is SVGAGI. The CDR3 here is CASSYLVTDTQYF. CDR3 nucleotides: TGTGCCAGCAGTTACCTCGTCACAGATACGCAGTATTTT.

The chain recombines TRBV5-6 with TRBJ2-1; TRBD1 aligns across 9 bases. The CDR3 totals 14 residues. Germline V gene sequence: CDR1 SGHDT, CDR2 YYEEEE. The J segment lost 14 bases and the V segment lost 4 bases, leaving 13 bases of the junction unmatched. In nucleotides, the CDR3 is TGTGCCAGCAGCGGAAGATTTCCGGGACAGGGCGAGTTCTTC. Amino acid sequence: CASSGRFPGQGEFF.

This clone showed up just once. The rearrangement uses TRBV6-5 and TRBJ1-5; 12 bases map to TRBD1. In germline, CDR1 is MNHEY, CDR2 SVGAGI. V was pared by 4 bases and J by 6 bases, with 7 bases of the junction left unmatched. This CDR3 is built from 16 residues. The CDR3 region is CASSSQGQGAGQPQHF. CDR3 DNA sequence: TGTGCCAGCAGTTCCCAGGGACAGGGGGCGGGTCAGCCCCAGCATTTT.

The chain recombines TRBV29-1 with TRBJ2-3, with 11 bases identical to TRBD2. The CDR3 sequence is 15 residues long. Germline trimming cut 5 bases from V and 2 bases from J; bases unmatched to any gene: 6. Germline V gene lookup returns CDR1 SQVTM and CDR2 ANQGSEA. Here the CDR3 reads CSVCLAGGFTDTQYF. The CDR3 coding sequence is TGCAGCGTTTGCCTAGCGGGAGGATTCACAGATACGCAGTATTTT.

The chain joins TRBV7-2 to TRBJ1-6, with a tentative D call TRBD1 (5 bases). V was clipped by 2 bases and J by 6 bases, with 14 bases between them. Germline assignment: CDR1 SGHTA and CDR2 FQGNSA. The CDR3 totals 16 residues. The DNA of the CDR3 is TGTGCCAGCAGCTTAAGGGAGACAGCGTCTAATTCACCCCTCCACTTT. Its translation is CASSLRETASNSPLHF.

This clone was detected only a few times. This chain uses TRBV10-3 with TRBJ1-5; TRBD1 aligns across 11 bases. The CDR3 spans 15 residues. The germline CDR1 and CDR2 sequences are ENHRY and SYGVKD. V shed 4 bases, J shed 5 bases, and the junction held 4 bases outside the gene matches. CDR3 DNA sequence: TGTGCCATCAGTGCCTGGGACAGGGGGTATCAGCCCCAGCATTTT. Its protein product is CAISAWDRGYQPQHF.

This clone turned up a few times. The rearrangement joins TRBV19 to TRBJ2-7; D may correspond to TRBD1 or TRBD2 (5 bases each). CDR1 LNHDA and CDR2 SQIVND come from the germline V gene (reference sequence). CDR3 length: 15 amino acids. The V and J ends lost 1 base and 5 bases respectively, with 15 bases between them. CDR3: CASSIAGTQDHEQYF. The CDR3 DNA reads TGTGCCAGTAGTATAGCAGGGACCCAGGACCACGAGCAGTACTTC.

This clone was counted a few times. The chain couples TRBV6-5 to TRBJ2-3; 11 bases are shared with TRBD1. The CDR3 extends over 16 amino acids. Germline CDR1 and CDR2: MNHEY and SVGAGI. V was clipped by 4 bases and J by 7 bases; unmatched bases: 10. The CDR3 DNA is TGTGCCAGCAGTTTTTCTCCGGGACAGGGGGGTAATACGCAGTATTTT. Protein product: CASSFSPGQGGNTQYF.